These 23 T cell receptor beta chains were all obtained from the same sample, sequenced in a study of T cell responses to AZD1222 COVID-19 vaccine. Sequencing used immunoSEQ multiplex PCR; TCRdb keeps in-frame clones, though not all of them. The sample contains some 120,000 clones, under 85% of which appear only once. The sequences come from peripheral blood, collected on day 0 of AZD1222 vaccination. The receptors shown here come from an adult in good health.

V usage is TRBV7-2 and J usage is TRBJ2-3; the D is unclear. Trimming left V 1 base short and J 4 bases short, with 6 bases between. The CDR3 extends over 13 amino acids. Germline loops: CDR1 SGHTA, CDR2 FQGNSA. For the CDR3, the DNA is TGTGCCAGCAGCTTAGTCTTTTCAGATACGCAGTATTTT. It specifies CASSLVFSDTQYF.

This chain links TRBV19 with TRBJ2-7, with TRBD1 as a possible D gene (6 bases). CDR1 LNHDA and CDR2 SQIVND come from the germline V gene (reference sequence). Trimming left V 10 bases short and J 3 bases short, with 13 bases between. The CDR3 is 12 amino acids. The CDR3 DNA reads as TGTGCCACCAAGGACAGACTCTACGAGCAGTACTTC. It is translated as CATKDRLYEQYF. The whole variable domain, remainder taken from reference TRBV19 and TRBJ2-7, is DGGITQSPKYLFRKEGQNVTLSCEQNLNHDAMYWYRQDPGQGLRLIYYSQIVNDFQKGDIAEGYSVSREKKESFPLTVTSAQKNPTAFYLCATKDRLYEQYFGPGTRLTVT.

The V gene is TRBV7-2, the J gene TRBJ2-1, with D possibly TRBD2 on 6 matching bases. Germline V gene data show CDR1 as SGHTA and CDR2 as FQGNSA. The V and J ends lost 4 bases and 5 bases respectively, with 15 bases between them. The CDR3 is 15 residues long. The CDR3 DNA sequence: TGTGCCAGCAGCTCATTAGCGGACTACAACAATGAGCAGTTCTTC. This encodes CASSSLADYNNEQFF.

This chain uses TRBV27 with TRBJ1-5; D ambiguous. Per the germline V gene, CDR1 is MNHEY and CDR2 is SMNVEV (reference sequence). Trimming cost V 6 bases and J 7 bases, with 13 bases left between them. This CDR3 spans 13 amino acids. In DNA, the CDR3 is TGTGCCAGCAGCCTCTCTGTTAGCCAGCCCCAGCATTTT. As protein: CASSLSVSQPQHF.

The genes are TRBV5-5 and TRBJ1-3; no reliable D call. The CDR3 covers 15 residues. The ends were cut back, 0 bases at V and 0 bases at J, with 7 bases in the middle. CDR1 and CDR2 from the germline V gene are SGHKS and YYEKEE (reference sequence). This CDR3 reads CASSLAETSGNTIYF. The CDR3 DNA reads TGTGCCAGCAGCTTGGCGGAAACCTCTGGAAACACCATATATTTT.

This rearrangement joins TRBV12-5 to TRBJ1-1; a weak D match, TRBD1 (5 bases). Germline V gene sequence: CDR1 LGHNT, CDR2 FRNRAP. Trimming removed 7 bases from V and 1 base from J, with 13 bases in between. CDR3 size: 14 residues. The DNA for the CDR3 is TGTGCTAGTGCCTCCCGGGGGAGGAACACTGAAGCTTTCTTT. The encoded protein is CASASRGRNTEAFF.

This chain uses TRBV5-1 with TRBJ2-7, with D perhaps matching TRBD1 (5 bases). Germline V gene data show CDR1 as SGHRS and CDR2 as YFSETQ. The V end was cut by 4 bases, the J end by 4 bases, with 18 bases between. The length of the CDR3 is 15 residues. The CDR3 DNA is TGCGCCAGCAGCCGCACACCCAGGGAATTTTACGAGCAGTACTTC. Its protein is CASSRTPREFYEQYF.

This clone was seen once. The rearrangement uses TRBV28 and TRBJ1-1; tentatively, D is TRBD1 (6 bases). CDR3 size: 15 residues. V was trimmed by 4 bases and J by 5 bases, leaving 17 bases between them. CDR1 is MDHEN, CDR2 SYDVKM, per germline. CDR3 bases: TGTGCCAGCAGTTACTCCCGACAGGTGGATACTGAAGCTTTCTTT. It yields the protein CASSYSRQVDTEAFF.

The J gene is TRBJ2-3, the V gene TRBV11-2; maybe TRBD2 (7 bases). V lost 2 bases, J lost 4 bases, and 16 bases lay in between. The germline V gene encodes CDR1 SGHAT and CDR2 FQNNGV. The CDR3 runs to 16 residues. The CDR3 here is CASSLSLGGRSDTQYF. The CDR3 nucleotides are TGTGCCAGCAGCTTATCTCTGGGGGGGCGATCAGATACGCAGTATTTT.

The rearrangement links TRBV28 to TRBJ1-5, with TRBD1 identical over 10 bases. This CDR3 contains 17 residues. J lost 4 bases, V lost 6 bases, and 12 bases had no gene match. Germline-derived CDR1 and CDR2 are MDHEN and SYDVKM. The CDR3 DNA reads as TGTGCCAGCAGCCCCGGGACAGGGGTTATACGGAATCAGCCCCAGCATTTT. Residues: CASSPGTGVIRNQPQHF.

The J gene is TRBJ1-6, the V gene TRBV29-1, with D maybe TRBD1 (5 bases). This CDR3 has 12 amino acids. Germline CDR1 is SQVTM and CDR2 is ANQGSEA. V shed 8 bases and J shed 7 bases, with 12 bases lying between them. CDR3 residues: CSYRDGNSPLHF. For the CDR3, the DNA is TGCAGCTACCGGGACGGGAATTCACCCCTCCACTTT.

This sequence joins TRBV7-9 and TRBJ1-1; D is perhaps TRBD1 (6 bases). Trimming stripped 5 bases from V and 6 bases from J, with 13 bases between. The CDR3 is made up of 13 amino acids. Germline values: CDR1 SEHNR, CDR2 FQNEAQ (reference sequence). The CDR3 reads CASSPVSGAEAFF. CDR3 in DNA: TGTGCCAGCAGCCCCGTTTCAGGGGCTGAAGCTTTCTTT.

This clone has a handful of counts. This chain joins TRBV2 and TRBJ2-5, with TRBD2 matching over 9 bases. This CDR3 region has 14 residues. From germline, CDR1 is SNHLY and CDR2 FYNNEI. The V and J ends lost 7 bases and 5 bases, in that order; junction bases with no gene match: 8. The CDR3 DNA is TGTGCCAGCATGCAAAGCGGGGGGTTTGAGACCCAGTACTTC. Its translation is CASMQSGGFETQYF.

The genes are TRBV30 and TRBJ2-1; TRBD2 is a possible D gene (5 bases). Trimming removed 4 bases from V and 7 bases from J, with 17 bases in between. This CDR3 contains 14 residues. Germline lookup yields CDR1 GTSNPN and CDR2 SVGIG (reference sequence). CDR3 nucleotide sequence: TGTGCCTGGATGCGGGTGGTGGGTGGGAATGAGCAGTTCTTC. It codes for CAWMRVVGGNEQFF. Complete variable domain (other parts from reference TRBV30 and TRBJ2-1): SQTIHQWPATLVQPVGSPLSLECTVEGTSNPNLYWYRQAAGRGLQLLFYSVGIGQISSEVPQNLSASRPQDRQFILSSKKLLLSDSGFYLCAWMRVVGGNEQFFGPGTRLTVL.

Comments on this clone: Germline and junction disagree at one end, which may indicate a read error. V usage is TRBV20-1 and J usage is TRBJ1-1, with D maybe TRBD1 (6 bases). The CDR3 extends over 10 amino acids. CDR1 DFQATT and CDR2 SNEGSKA come from the germline V gene (reference sequence). For the CDR3, the DNA is TGCAGTGCTAGAGCCGACAGGTTTGGCTTT. Translated: CSARADRFGF.

The CDR3 nucleotides read TGTGCCAGCAGTCGCAGGGGTAACACCGGGGAGCTGTTTTTT. Amino acids: CASSRRGNTGELFF. The V and J genes are TRBV5-8 and TRBJ2-2, with a weak D call TRBD1 (6 bases). The V end lost 5 bases, the J end lost 2 bases, and 10 bases lay between the germline ends. The CDR3 is made up of 14 amino acids. Looked up from germline, CDR1 is SGHTS and CDR2 is YDEGEE.

The CDR3 DNA reads as TGTGCCAGCAGCTTGGGGACAGGGAGCTCCTACAATGAGCAGTTCTTC. Residues: CASSLGTGSSYNEQFF. V gene TRBV5-4 combines with J gene TRBJ2-1; 8 positions match TRBD1. The CDR3 is 16 amino acids. V trimming: 0 bases; J trimming: 0 bases; junction bases outside the gene matches: 2. Germline CDR1 reads SGHNT; CDR2 reads YYREEE (reference sequence).

This clone came up a few times. This chain uses TRBV6-2 or TRBV6-3 with TRBJ1-2; D remains unclear. V gave up 3 bases and J gave up 8 bases, with 13 bases separating them. CDR1 and CDR2 from the germline V gene are MNHEY and SVGEGT. The CDR3 runs 13 residues. In nucleotides, the CDR3 is TGTGCCAGCAGTTATGAGGGTCGAAGGGGCTACACCTTC. Residues: CASSYEGRRGYTF.

J is TRBJ1-4 and V is TRBV5-1, with 7 bases lining up with TRBD1. The CDR3 extends over 15 amino acids. Unmatched junction bases numbered 9, after V lost 4 bases and J lost 6 bases. Germline lookup yields CDR1 SGHRS and CDR2 YFSETQ. This CDR3 is CASSQARTGDEKLFF. CDR3 in DNA: TGCGCCAGCAGCCAAGCCCGAACAGGGGATGAAAAACTGTTTTTT.

This chain connects TRBV30 to TRBJ2-5; the match to TRBD1 covers 7 bases. Germline CDR1 and CDR2: GTSNPN and SVGIG (reference sequence). The CDR3 sequence is 15 residues long. V lost 3 bases, J lost 4 bases, and 11 bases stayed unmatched. The CDR3 region is CAWRPNRGSGETQYF. CDR3 DNA: TGTGCCTGGAGACCTAACAGGGGTTCGGGAGAGACCCAGTACTTC.

The rearrangement uses TRBV5-1 and TRBJ2-2, with 7 bases fitting TRBD1. Germline V gives CDR1 SGHRS, CDR2 YFSETQ. Losses at the gene ends were 4 bases for V and 0 bases for J; bases not matched to a gene: 6. The CDR3 runs to 16 residues. In DNA, the CDR3 is TGCGCCAGCAGCAGAATGACAGGGACGAACACCGGGGAGCTGTTTTTT. Translated, it gives CASSRMTGTNTGELFF.

This clone has just one count. The CDR3 DNA reads as TGTGCCAGCAGCTTAGCGGGGGGGCGGGATACGCAGTATTTT. Amino acid sequence: CASSLAGGRDTQYF. This chain uses TRBV7-9 with TRBJ2-3; the D gene is possibly TRBD2 (7 bases). The V gene's germline CDR1 is SEHNR and CDR2 FQNEAQ (reference sequence). The V and J ends lost 0 bases and 6 bases respectively, with 10 bases between them. There are 14 residues in the CDR3.

This chain uses TRBV28 with TRBJ2-1; perhaps TRBD1 as D (5 bases). Germline V gene lookup returns CDR1 MDHEN and CDR2 SYDVKM. V lost 6 bases and J lost 7, with 16 bases in between. The length of the CDR3 is 14 residues. The CDR3 protein is CASRWGAGLNEQFF. CDR3 nucleotide sequence: TGTGCCAGCAGATGGGGCGCAGGTTTAAATGAGCAGTTCTTC. Full variable domain (missing parts from reference TRBV28 and TRBJ2-1): DVKVTQSSRYLVKRTGEKVFLECVQDMDHENMFWYRQDPGLGLRLIYFSYDVKMKEKGDIPEGYSVSREKKERFSLILESASTNQTSMYLCASRWGAGLNEQFFGPGTRLTVL.